Here is one T cell receptor (beta chain) with its context. The sample is drawn from a study of blood T cell repertoires in COVID-19. Study information: PBMCs, B-cell-depleted T cells, or T cells provided the cDNA or gDNA that made up the material.

The CDR3 spans 17 residues. V shed 3 bases and J 5 bases; nucleotides not matched to a gene: 7. Germline V gives CDR1 KGHDR, CDR2 SFDVKD. Per the original methods: Nucleated cell number was recorded as an estimate derived from reference gene primer amplification. Sequencing was performed with immunoSEQ multiplex PCR; in TCRdb, only in-frame clones are kept and a portion is missing. For V, J and clone size, that table is used; D and trimming come from the DNA. The sample carries approximately 220,000 clones, about 83% recorded once. Donors were grouped by their self-reported clinical history. This receptor was identified in a woman aged 40 to 49 who had recovered from COVID-19. The chain combines TRBV24-1 with TRBJ2-1; 12 bases are shared with TRBD2. The sequenced material came from PBMCs or T cells enriched from blood (not recorded which). DNA of the CDR3: TGTGCCACCAGTGATCGACGCCCTAGCGGGAGGGACAATGAGCAGTTCTTC. Protein sequence: CATSDRRPSGRDNEQFF.